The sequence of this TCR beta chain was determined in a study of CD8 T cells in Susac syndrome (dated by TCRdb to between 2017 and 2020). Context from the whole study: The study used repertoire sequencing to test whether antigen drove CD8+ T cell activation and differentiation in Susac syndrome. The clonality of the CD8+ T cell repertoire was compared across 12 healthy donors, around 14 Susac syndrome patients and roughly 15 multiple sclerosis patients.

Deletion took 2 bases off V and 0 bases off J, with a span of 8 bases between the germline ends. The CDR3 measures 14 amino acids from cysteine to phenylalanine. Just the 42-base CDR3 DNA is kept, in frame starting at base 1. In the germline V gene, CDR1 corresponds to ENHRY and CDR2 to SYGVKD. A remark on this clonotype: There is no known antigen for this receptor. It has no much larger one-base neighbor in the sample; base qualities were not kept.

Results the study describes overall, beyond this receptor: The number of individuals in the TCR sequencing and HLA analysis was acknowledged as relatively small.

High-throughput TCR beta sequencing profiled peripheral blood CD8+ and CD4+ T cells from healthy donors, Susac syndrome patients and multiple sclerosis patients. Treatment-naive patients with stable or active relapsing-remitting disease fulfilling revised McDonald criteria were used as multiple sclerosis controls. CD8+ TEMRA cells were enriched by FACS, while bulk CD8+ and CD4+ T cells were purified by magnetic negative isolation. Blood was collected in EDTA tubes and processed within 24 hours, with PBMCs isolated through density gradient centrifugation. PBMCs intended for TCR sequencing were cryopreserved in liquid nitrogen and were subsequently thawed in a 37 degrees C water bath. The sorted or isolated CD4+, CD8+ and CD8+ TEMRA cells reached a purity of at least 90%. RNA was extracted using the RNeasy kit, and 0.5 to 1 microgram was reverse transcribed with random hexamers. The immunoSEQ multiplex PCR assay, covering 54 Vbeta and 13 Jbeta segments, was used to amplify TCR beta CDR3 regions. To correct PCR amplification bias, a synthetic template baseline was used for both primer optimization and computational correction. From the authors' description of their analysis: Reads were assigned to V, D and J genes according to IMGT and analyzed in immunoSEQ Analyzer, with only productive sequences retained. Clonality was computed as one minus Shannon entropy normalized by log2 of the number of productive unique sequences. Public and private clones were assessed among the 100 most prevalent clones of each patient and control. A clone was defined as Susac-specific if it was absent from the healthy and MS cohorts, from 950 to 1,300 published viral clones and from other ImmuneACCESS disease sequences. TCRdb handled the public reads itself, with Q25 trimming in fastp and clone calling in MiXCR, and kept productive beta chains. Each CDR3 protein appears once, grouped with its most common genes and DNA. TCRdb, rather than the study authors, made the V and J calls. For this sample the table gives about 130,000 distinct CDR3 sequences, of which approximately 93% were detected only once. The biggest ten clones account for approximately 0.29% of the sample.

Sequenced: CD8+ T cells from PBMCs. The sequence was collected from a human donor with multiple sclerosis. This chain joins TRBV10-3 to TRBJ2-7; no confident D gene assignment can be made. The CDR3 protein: CAISEGEISYEQYF. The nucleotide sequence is TGTGCCATCAGTGAGGGGGAAATCTCCTACGAGCAGTACTTC.